What follows are 5 T cell receptor beta chains derived from one specimen sequenced in a study of T cells in Graves' hyperthyroidism and ophthalmopathy. RNA transcripts provided the source from which TCR beta CDR3 regions were amplified. Primed by the HTBI set, a first-round RT-PCR was run on the TCR CDR3. TCRdb reanalysed the multiplex PCR reads using MiXCR and keeps one entry per CDR3 protein. This sample has 360,000 or so distinct CDR3 sequences, with 15% to 20% found just once. The sample comprised blood. Source of these receptors: a woman between 35 and 50 years old with Graves' ophthalmopathy.

This clonotype was counted at least ten times. The rearrangement joins TRBV4-2 to TRBJ2-5; 8 bases are a match to TRBD2. CDR3 length equals 15 residues. Germline CDR1 is LGHNA and CDR2 is YNFKEQ. The V and J ends lost 1 base and 7 bases, in that order; junction bases with no gene match: 8. In nucleotides, the CDR3 is TGTGCCAGCAGCCAAGCCTCGGGACTAGAGGGGACCCAGTACTTC. Translated, it gives CASSQASGLEGTQYF.

This clonotype was detected ten times or more. The V gene is TRBV28, the J gene TRBJ1-3; D not resolved. Germline V CDR1 and CDR2: MDHEN, SYDVKM. V was cut by 6 bases and J by 0 bases, with 18 bases left in between. CDR3 length equals 17 residues. CDR3 in DNA: TGTGCCAGCAGCCCCCCTACATTTATGAGCTCTGGAAACACCATATATTTT. Protein: CASSPPTFMSSGNTIYF.

In this sample, this clonotype turned up many times. The V and J genes are TRBV15 and TRBJ2-3, with TRBD2 matching over 9 bases. Germline CDR1 and CDR2: LNHNV and YYDKDF (reference sequence). The J segment lost 1 base and the V segment lost 8 bases, leaving 4 bases of the junction unmatched. This CDR3 contains 14 residues. The CDR3 here is CATVAGGGTDTQYF. CDR3 DNA: TGTGCCACCGTCGCGGGAGGGGGCACAGATACGCAGTATTTT.

The genes are TRBV2 and TRBJ1-1, with D unresolved. V was trimmed by 8 bases and J by 0 bases, leaving 13 bases between them. CDR1 is SNHLY, CDR2 FYNNEI, per germline. The CDR3 extends over 14 amino acids. CDR3 in amino acids: CASSSHLMNTEAFF. The CDR3 bases are TGTGCCAGCTCCTCCCACCTCATGAACACTGAAGCTTTCTTT. The whole variable domain, remainder taken from reference TRBV2 and TRBJ1-1, is EPEVTQTPSHQVTQMGQEVILRCVPISNHLYFYWYRQILGQKVEFLVSFYNNEISEKSEIFDDQFSVERPDGSNFTLKIRSTKLEDSAMYFCASSSHLMNTEAFFGQGTRLTVV.

This clonotype was seen many times. As DNA, the CDR3 is TGTGCCAGCAGGAGGACAGGGGCTCAGCCCCAGCATTTT. Protein sequence: CASRRTGAQPQHF. V usage is TRBV6-1 and J usage is TRBJ1-5, with 9 bases identical to TRBD1. The CDR3 is 13 residues long. Germline trimming cut 6 bases from V and 6 bases from J; bases unmatched to any gene: 3. The V gene's germline CDR1 is MNHNS and CDR2 SASEGT.